The 27 T cell receptor beta chains given below trace back to one sample, sequenced in a study of Tregs in tolerant kidney transplant recipients (dated by TCRdb to between 2018 and 2021). The protocol used for the library was the immunoSEQ multiplex PCR assay. TCRdb provides this immuneACCESS table in a form limited to in-frame rearrangements. Some clones are lacking; in checked studies, under half of them reflect an unresolved V gene, and why the rest are absent is not known. This sample is represented by about 120,000 clones; around 94% of them were singletons. The ten largest clonotypes hold approximately 0.59% of the sample. Sequencing used CD4+ T cells from blood. These receptors were obtained from a human donor in good health.

V gene TRBV9 combines with J gene TRBJ1-3; no definite D call. The V end lost 0 bases, the J end lost 0 bases, and 7 bases lay between the germline ends. The CDR3 runs to 15 residues. The germline CDR1 and CDR2 sequences are SGDLS and YYNGEE. Here the CDR3 DNA reads TGTGCCAGCAGCGTAGCGGGGTCCTCTGGAAACACCATATATTTT. Protein product: CASSVAGSSGNTIYF.

Points on this clone: In the same sample, other DNA sequences code for this CDR3. The chain is built from TRBV18 and TRBJ1-3; D not certain. Trimming stripped 3 bases from V and 4 bases from J, with 10 bases between. The CDR3 contains 14 residues. Per the germline V gene, CDR1 is KGHSH and CDR2 is LQKENI. The CDR3 coding sequence is TGTGCCAGCTCACCCCGGACCGCCGGAAACACCATATATTTT. It is translated as CASSPRTAGNTIYF.

This chain links TRBV30 with TRBJ1-2, with D perhaps matching TRBD1 (5 bases). The V and J ends lost 3 bases and 3 bases respectively, with 17 bases between them. This CDR3 comprises 15 residues. Looked up from germline, CDR1 is GTSNPN and CDR2 is SVGIG (reference sequence). The CDR3 reads CAWSDSGFVDYGYTF. CDR3 sequence (DNA): TGTGCCTGGAGCGACTCAGGGTTTGTCGACTATGGCTACACCTTC.

This clone was found a few times. V gene TRBV10-3 combines with J gene TRBJ1-2; D is unclear. Trimming pared 2 bases from V and 8 bases from J, leaving 9 bases between. CDR3 size: 12 residues. CDR1 ENHRY and CDR2 SYGVKD come from the germline V gene. The CDR3 loop reads CAISEIESGYTF. CDR3 nucleotide sequence: TGTGCCATCAGTGAGATAGAGTCGGGCTACACCTTC.

The V and J genes are TRBV5-1 and TRBJ2-2; TRBD2 aligns across 11 bases. From germline, CDR1 is SGHRS and CDR2 YFSETQ. The length of the CDR3 is 17 residues. Trimming at V came to 4 bases and at J to 5 bases, leaving 10 bases not matched to a gene. The CDR3 protein is CASSPLAGGPRTGELFF. CDR3 nucleotides: TGCGCCAGCAGCCCATTAGCGGGAGGGCCGAGGACCGGGGAGCTGTTTTTT.

This clone was counted once. The rearrangement links TRBV2 to TRBJ2-7; D is perhaps TRBD1 (6 bases). Trimming removed 7 bases from V and 4 bases from J, with 17 bases in between. CDR1 SNHLY and CDR2 FYNNEI come from the germline V gene. The CDR3 contains 14 residues. The CDR3 protein is CASKSGQGTYEQYF. The CDR3 bases are TGTGCCAGCAAGTCCGGGCAGGGGACGTACGAGCAGTACTTC.

The chain combines TRBV7-9 with TRBJ2-1; 8 bases fit TRBD2. V lost 5 bases to trimming and J lost 0 bases; unmatched junction nucleotides: 12. The length of the CDR3 is 18 residues. Germline V gene data show CDR1 as SEHNR and CDR2 as FQNEAQ (reference sequence). The CDR3: CASSHPWGGGSSYNEQFF. The CDR3 DNA reads TGTGCCAGCAGCCACCCCTGGGGCGGGGGGAGCTCCTACAATGAGCAGTTCTTC.

The V and J genes are TRBV11-2 and TRBJ1-6; 9 nucleotides match TRBD1. Per the germline V gene, CDR1 is SGHAT and CDR2 is FQNNGV. This CDR3 region has 14 residues. The J segment lost 10 bases and the V segment lost 5 bases, leaving 6 bases of the junction unmatched. The CDR3 protein is CASSLGQGWSPLHF. The CDR3 coding sequence is TGTGCCAGCAGCCTGGGACAGGGTTGGTCACCCCTCCACTTT.

This clone was detected only once. This chain links TRBV15 with TRBJ2-2; the D gene is possibly TRBD2 (6 bases). The V gene lost 3 bases and the J gene lost 0 bases, with 8 bases spanning the gap. Germline-derived CDR1 and CDR2 are LNHNV and YYDKDF (reference sequence). The CDR3 contains 15 residues. CDR3 DNA sequence: TGTGCCACCAGCAGGGGACTCCCGAACACCGGGGAGCTGTTTTTT. Translating gives CATSRGLPNTGELFF.

The chain has TRBV4-2 and TRBJ2-1, with D perhaps TRBD1 (8 bases). From germline, CDR1 is LGHNA and CDR2 YNFKEQ. There are 16 residues in the CDR3. V was shortened by 2 bases and J by 12 bases, with 23 bases between the two germline ends. CDR3 bases: TGTGCCAGCAGCCAATATCCAGGACAGGGAGGGGACTGGCAGTTCTTC. It yields the protein CASSQYPGQGGDWQFF.

This clone was counted once. The chain employs TRBV11-2 and TRBJ1-5; no definite D call. The CDR3 consists of 19 residues. Germline V gene lookup returns CDR1 SGHAT and CDR2 FQNNGV. The V and J ends lost 0 bases and 4 bases respectively, with 22 bases between them. CDR3 protein: CASSLDPQETGWRNQPQHF. In DNA, the CDR3 is TGTGCCAGCAGCTTAGATCCTCAGGAAACGGGGTGGAGAAATCAGCCCCAGCATTTT.

The rearrangement links TRBV21-1 to TRBJ1-5; the table's TRBD1 call for D was not verified on the DNA. TRBV21-1 is a pseudogene segment. The CDR3 covers 11 residues. CDR3: CASLLQGAQHF. For the CDR3, the DNA is TGTGCCAGTCTTCTACAGGGGGCCCAGCATTTT.

This clone has only one observation. The rearrangement uses TRBV5-4 and TRBJ2-5; D gene ambiguous. CDR3 length equals 12 residues. The ends were cut back, 1 base at V and 3 bases at J, with 4 bases in the middle. CDR1 SGHNT and CDR2 YYREEE come from the germline V gene (reference sequence). CDR3 in DNA: TGTGCCAGCAGCTTGCCCGAAGAGACCCAGTACTTC. Translated: CASSLPEETQYF.

The J gene is TRBJ2-7, the V gene TRBV5-5, with 9 bases identical to TRBD1. Unmatched junction bases numbered 8, after V lost 4 bases and J lost 6 bases. Per the germline V gene, CDR1 is SGHKS and CDR2 is YYEKEE (reference sequence). CDR3 length: 14 residues. CDR3 coding DNA: TGTGCCAGCAGCGCCGGGACAGGGCAGGGCGAGCAGTACTTC. Translating it yields CASSAGTGQGEQYF.

This chain joins TRBV5-1 and TRBJ2-7, with TRBD1 as a possible D gene (6 bases). V was trimmed by 2 bases and J by 0 bases, leaving 18 bases between them. This CDR3 is built from 17 residues. CDR1 and CDR2 from the germline V gene are SGHRS and YFSETQ. The CDR3 DNA follows: TGCGCCAGCAGCTTAATGGTGGGGGCGCGGAACTCCTACGAGCAGTACTTC. As protein: CASSLMVGARNSYEQYF.

The CDR3 spells CSVVGTRGVGTEAFF. CDR3 DNA: TGCAGCGTTGTTGGGACACGGGGGGTGGGGACTGAAGCTTTCTTT. The chain couples TRBV29-1 to TRBJ1-1, with a possible D match to TRBD1 (6 bases). From germline, CDR1 is SQVTM and CDR2 ANQGSEA. The CDR3 contains 15 residues. V lost 4 bases to trimming and J lost 5 bases, with 20 bases between them.

For the CDR3, the DNA is TGTGCCATCCTCCTAGCGGGAGGGCCGGGGAATGAGCAGTTCTTC. Its translation: CAILLAGGPGNEQFF. The V and J genes are TRBV2 and TRBJ2-1; 12 nucleotides agree with TRBD2. This CDR3 has 15 amino acids. Germline V gene data show CDR1 as SNHLY and CDR2 as FYNNEI. V lost 10 bases to trimming and J lost 7 bases; unmatched junction nucleotides: 11.

This chain connects TRBV18 to TRBJ2-6; D remains unclear. CDR1 and CDR2 (germline): KGHSH, LQKENI. The CDR3 totals 16 residues. V gave up 4 bases and J gave up 0 bases, with 10 bases separating them. The CDR3 bases are TGTGCCAGCTCACATGACCATAGCTCTGGGGCCAACGTCCTGACTTTC. It encodes CASSHDHSSGANVLTF.

The rearrangement joins TRBV20-1 to TRBJ2-1; no clear D. The V end lost 3 bases, the J end lost 7 bases, and 7 bases lay between the germline ends. The CDR3 is 11 amino acids. Germline-derived CDR1 and CDR2 are DFQATT and SNEGSKA (reference sequence). DNA of the CDR3: TGCAGTGCTAGTGGAGATAATGAGCAGTTCTTC. Protein: CSASGDNEQFF.

The chain couples TRBV7-2 to TRBJ2-3; tentative D call: TRBD2 (6 bases). From germline, CDR1 is SGHTA and CDR2 FQGNSA. CDR3 length: 15 amino acids. With 7 bases removed from V and 4 bases from J, the gap between germline ends came to 18 bases. CDR3 DNA sequence: TGTGCCAGCACCCCAGGCGGACCGGGGGCAGATACGCAGTATTTT. It translates to CASTPGGPGADTQYF.

The chain carries TRBV15 and TRBJ1-4; no clear D. CDR3 length equals 15 residues. The V end lost 0 bases, the J end lost 6 bases, and 11 bases lay between the germline ends. CDR1 and CDR2 from the germline V gene are LNHNV and YYDKDF (reference sequence). The CDR3 spells CATSRDRAWDEKLFF. DNA of the CDR3: TGTGCCACCAGCAGAGATCGGGCATGGGATGAAAAACTGTTTTTT.

This clone was observed a single time. This sequence joins TRBV6-1 and TRBJ1-2, with a weak D call TRBD1 (6 bases). The CDR3 sequence is 14 residues long. Germline lookup yields CDR1 MNHNS and CDR2 SASEGT. V was pared by 7 bases and J by 4 bases, with 16 bases between. For the CDR3, the DNA is TGTGCCAGCAATCAGGACAGCTTGGGCTATGGCTACACCTTC. The encoded protein is CASNQDSLGYGYTF.

This clone is a singleton in its sample. The CDR3 bases are TGTGCCATCAGTGACTCAGGTGCTAACTATGGCTACACCTTC. Protein: CAISDSGANYGYTF. V gene TRBV10-3 combines with J gene TRBJ1-2, with D uncertain. Germline CDR1 ENHRY, CDR2 SYGVKD. V gave up 3 bases and J gave up 0 bases, with 8 bases separating them. This CDR3 is built from 14 residues.

The chain couples TRBV2 to TRBJ1-5; D gene uncertain. The CDR3 runs 14 residues. The V gene lost 6 bases and the J gene lost 6 bases, with 15 bases spanning the gap. CDR1 SNHLY and CDR2 FYNNEI come from the germline V gene. The CDR3 sequence: CASREQLGSQPQHF. CDR3 DNA sequence: TGTGCCAGCAGAGAACAGCTGGGAAGTCAGCCCCAGCATTTT.

This chain joins TRBV5-7 and TRBJ2-6, with D uncertain. TRBV5-7 carries the ORF label, with uncertain function. The V and J ends lost 7 bases and 5 bases respectively, with 13 bases between them. CDR3 length equals 14 residues. CDR3 nucleotides: TGTGCCAGCGGCGTACAAAGTCGGGCCAACGTCCTGACTTTC. Protein product: CASGVQSRANVLTF.

Only one count was recorded for this clone. The rearrangement links TRBV5-4 to TRBJ2-1; 8 bases align to TRBD2. The CDR3 is made up of 13 amino acids. CDR1 is SGHNT and CDR2 is YYREEE in the germline V gene (reference sequence). Trimming cost V 5 bases and J 7 bases; bases outside gene matches: 5. The CDR3, as DNA: TGTGCCAGCAGTTCGGGACTAGAAAATGAGCAGTTCTTC. Translated, it gives CASSSGLENEQFF.

The chain has TRBV10-2 and TRBJ1-1; D is uncertain. Germline V gene lookup returns CDR1 WSHSY and CDR2 SAAADI. V dropped 6 bases and J dropped 0 bases, with 11 bases sitting between them. The CDR3 has 14 residues. CDR3 in DNA: TGCGCCAGCAGCGGATGGTCGGTGAACACTGAAGCTTTCTTT. This gives the protein CASSGWSVNTEAFF.